This T cell receptor (beta chain) was recorded in a study of blood T cell repertoires in COVID-19. Overall study context: From T cells, B-cell-depleted T cells, or PBMCs came the material, which was cDNA or gDNA.

Participant age was roughly 18 to 90 years, and participants resided in 20 to 30 US areas. Participants were placed into cohorts based on the clinical history they reported. This clone was detected only once. Study processing details: The authors estimated nucleated cell counts from reference gene primer amplification. TCRdb keeps only in-frame clones here, not all; method: immunoSEQ multiplex PCR. Clone size and V and J calls were adopted from that table, with D and trimming inferred from the DNA. The sample has under 350,000 clones; 80% to 90% are singletons. The ends lost 0 bases at V and 7 bases at J; junction bases unmatched: 12. This CDR3 comprises 18 residues. Germline CDR1 MDHEN, CDR2 SYDVKM.

The chain uses TRBV28 and TRBJ2-3; 11 positions match TRBD2. Sequenced: PBMCs or T cells enriched from blood (not recorded which). The TCR sequence derives from a woman in her forties with acute COVID-19. The DNA for the CDR3 is TGTGCCAGCAGTTTATGGAAGCCTAGCGGGAGGCCCAATAATACGCAGTATTTT. This codes for CASSLWKPSGRPNNTQYF.